This T cell receptor beta chain comes out of a study of T cell clonotyping in hematopoietic cell transplantation. Study conclusions and caveats: Few recipient clonotypes overlapped donors; over 95% were de novo at given depth. CD4 and CD8 repertoire contributions could not be separated without sorting. After transplant, recipient diversity fell while pathologically expanded clonotypes grew through day 180.

Generated by immunoSEQ multiplex PCR, the TCRdb table keeps only in-frame clones and is missing some. Of 17,000 or so clones listed, roughly 70% were seen once; the top ten hold about 9.9%. Details on this clone: Antigen unknown.

Looked up from germline, CDR1 is MNHEY and CDR2 is SVGAGI. Trimming stripped 6 bases from V and 2 bases from J, with 8 bases between. The CDR3 loop spans 13 amino acids. The sequenced sample was peripheral blood mononuclear cells. The V call is TRBV6-5, the J call TRBJ1-5; D is ambiguous. The clonotype was recovered from a woman aged 60-75 years in good health. Some clones in this sample may be carry-over from other donors' samples. The CDR3 here is CASRDGGNQPQHF. Written as DNA, the CDR3 is TGTGCCAGCAGGGACGGGGGCAATCAGCCCCAGCATTTT.